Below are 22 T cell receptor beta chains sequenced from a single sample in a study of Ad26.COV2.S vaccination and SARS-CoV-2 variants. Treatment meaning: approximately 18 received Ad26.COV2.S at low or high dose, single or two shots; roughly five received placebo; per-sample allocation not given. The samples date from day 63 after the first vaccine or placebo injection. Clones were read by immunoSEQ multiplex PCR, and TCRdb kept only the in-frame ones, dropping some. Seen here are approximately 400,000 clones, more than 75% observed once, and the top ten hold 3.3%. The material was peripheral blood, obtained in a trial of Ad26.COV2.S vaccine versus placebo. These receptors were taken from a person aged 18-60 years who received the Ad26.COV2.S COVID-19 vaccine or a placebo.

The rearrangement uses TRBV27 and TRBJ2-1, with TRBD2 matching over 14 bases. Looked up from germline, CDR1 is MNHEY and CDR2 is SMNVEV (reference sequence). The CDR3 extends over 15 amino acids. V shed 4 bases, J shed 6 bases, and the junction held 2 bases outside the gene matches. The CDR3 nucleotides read TGTGCCAGCAGTTCGGGACTAGCGGGAGTCAATGAGCAGTTCTTC. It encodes CASSSGLAGVNEQFF.

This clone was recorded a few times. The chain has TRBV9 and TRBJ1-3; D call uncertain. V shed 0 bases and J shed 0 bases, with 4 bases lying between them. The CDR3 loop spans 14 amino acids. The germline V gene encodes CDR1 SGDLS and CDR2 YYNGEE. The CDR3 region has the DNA TGTGCCAGCAGCGTAGAGGCCTCTGGAAACACCATATATTTT. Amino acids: CASSVEASGNTIYF.

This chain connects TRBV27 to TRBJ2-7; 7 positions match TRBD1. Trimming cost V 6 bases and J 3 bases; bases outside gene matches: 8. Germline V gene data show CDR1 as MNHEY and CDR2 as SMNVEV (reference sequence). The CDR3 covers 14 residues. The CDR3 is CASRLGTESYEQYF. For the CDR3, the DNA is TGTGCCAGCAGATTAGGGACAGAGAGCTACGAGCAGTACTTC.

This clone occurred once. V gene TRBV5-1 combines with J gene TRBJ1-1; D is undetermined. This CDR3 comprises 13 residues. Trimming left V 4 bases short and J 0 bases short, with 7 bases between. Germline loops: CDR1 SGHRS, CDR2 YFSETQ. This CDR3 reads CASSITVNTEAFF. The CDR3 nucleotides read TGCGCCAGCAGCATAACGGTGAACACTGAAGCTTTCTTT.

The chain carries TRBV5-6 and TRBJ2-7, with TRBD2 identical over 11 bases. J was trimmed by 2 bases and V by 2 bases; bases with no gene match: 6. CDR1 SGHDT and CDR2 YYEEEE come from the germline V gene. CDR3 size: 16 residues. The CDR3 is CASSFGQTSGAYEQYF. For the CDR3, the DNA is TGTGCCAGCAGCTTCGGTCAGACTAGCGGGGCCTACGAGCAGTACTTC.

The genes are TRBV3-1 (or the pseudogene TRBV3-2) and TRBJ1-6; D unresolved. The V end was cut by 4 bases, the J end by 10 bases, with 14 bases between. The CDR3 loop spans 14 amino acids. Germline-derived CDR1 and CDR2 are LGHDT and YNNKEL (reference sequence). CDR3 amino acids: CASSPRLGVSPLHF. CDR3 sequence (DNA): TGTGCCAGCAGCCCCAGACTCGGGGTATCACCCCTCCACTTT.

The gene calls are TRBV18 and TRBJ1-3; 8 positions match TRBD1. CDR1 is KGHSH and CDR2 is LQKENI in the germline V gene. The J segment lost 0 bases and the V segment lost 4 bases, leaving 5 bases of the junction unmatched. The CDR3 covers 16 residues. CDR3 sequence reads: CASSLDRGLSGNTIYF. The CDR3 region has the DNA TGTGCCAGCTCACTAGACAGGGGCCTCTCTGGAAACACCATATATTTT.

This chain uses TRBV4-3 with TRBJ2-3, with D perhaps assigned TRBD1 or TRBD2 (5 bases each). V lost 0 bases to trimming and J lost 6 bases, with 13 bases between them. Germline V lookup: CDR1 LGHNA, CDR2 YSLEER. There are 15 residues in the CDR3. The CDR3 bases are TGCGCCAGCAGCCAAGAAAGGGACCTTGCCGATACGCAGTATTTT. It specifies CASSQERDLADTQYF.

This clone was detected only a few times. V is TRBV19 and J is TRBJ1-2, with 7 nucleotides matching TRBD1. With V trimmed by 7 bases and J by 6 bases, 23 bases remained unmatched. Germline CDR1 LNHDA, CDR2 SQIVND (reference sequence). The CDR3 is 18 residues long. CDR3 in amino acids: CASTRGRGLLGLVHGYTF. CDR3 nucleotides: TGTGCCAGTACCCGAGGGAGGGGGCTTTTAGGGTTGGTACATGGCTACACCTTC.

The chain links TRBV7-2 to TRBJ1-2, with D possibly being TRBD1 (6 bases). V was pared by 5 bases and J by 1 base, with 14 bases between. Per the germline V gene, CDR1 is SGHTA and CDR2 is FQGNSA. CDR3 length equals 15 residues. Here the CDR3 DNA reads TGTGCCAGCAGCCTGGACAGCCAACTTAACTATGGCTACACCTTC. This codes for CASSLDSQLNYGYTF.

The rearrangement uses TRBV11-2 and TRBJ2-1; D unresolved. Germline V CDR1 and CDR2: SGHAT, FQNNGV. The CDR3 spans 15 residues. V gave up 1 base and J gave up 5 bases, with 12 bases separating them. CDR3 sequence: CASSLATPGNNEQFF. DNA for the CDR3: TGTGCCAGCAGCTTAGCTACTCCGGGTAACAATGAGCAGTTCTTC.

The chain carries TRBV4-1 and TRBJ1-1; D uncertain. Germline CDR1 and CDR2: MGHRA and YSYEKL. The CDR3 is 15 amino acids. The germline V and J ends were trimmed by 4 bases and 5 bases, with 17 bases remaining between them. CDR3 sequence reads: CASSPGHRSRTEAFF. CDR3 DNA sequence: TGCGCCAGCAGCCCCGGCCACAGATCAAGGACTGAAGCTTTCTTT.

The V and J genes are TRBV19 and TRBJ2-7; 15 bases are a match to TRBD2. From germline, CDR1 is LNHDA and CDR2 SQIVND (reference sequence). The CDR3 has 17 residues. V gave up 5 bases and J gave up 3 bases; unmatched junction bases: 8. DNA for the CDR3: TGTGCCAGTAGTGCGGGACTAGCGGGGGGCCTTCGCTACGAGCAGTACTTC. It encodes CASSAGLAGGLRYEQYF. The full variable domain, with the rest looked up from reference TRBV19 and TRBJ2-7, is DGGITQSPKYLFRKEGQNVTLSCEQNLNHDAMYWYRQDPGQGLRLIYYSQIVNDFQKGDIAEGYSVSREKKESFPLTVTSAQKNPTAFYLCASSAGLAGGLRYEQYFGPGTRLTVT.

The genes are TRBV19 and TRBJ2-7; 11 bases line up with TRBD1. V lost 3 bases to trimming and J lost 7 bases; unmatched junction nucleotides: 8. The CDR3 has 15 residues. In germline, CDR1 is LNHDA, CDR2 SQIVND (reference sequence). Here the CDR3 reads CASSIPGQGVWEQYF. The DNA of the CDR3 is TGTGCCAGTAGTATCCCGGGACAGGGGGTGTGGGAGCAGTACTTC.

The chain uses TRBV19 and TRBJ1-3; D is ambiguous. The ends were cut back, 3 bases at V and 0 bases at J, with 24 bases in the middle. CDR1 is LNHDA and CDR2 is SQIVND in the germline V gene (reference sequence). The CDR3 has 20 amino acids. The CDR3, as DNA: TGTGCCAGTAGTATGGGTCCGGCAGGACTTCTGGTACTCTCTGGAAACACCATATATTTT. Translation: CASSMGPAGLLVLSGNTIYF.

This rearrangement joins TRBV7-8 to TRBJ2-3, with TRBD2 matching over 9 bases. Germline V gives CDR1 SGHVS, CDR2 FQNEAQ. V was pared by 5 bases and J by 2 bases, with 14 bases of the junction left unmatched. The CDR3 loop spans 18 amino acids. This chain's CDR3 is CASSITLIAGELTDTQYF. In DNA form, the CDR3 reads TGTGCCAGCAGCATTACTCTAATAGCGGGGGAACTCACAGATACGCAGTATTTT.

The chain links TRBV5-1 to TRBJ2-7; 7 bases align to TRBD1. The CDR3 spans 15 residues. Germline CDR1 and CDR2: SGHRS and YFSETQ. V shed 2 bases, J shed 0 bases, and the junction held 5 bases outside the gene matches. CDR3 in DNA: TGCGCCAGCAGCTTAAACAGGGGCGGCTCCTACGAGCAGTACTTC. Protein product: CASSLNRGGSYEQYF.

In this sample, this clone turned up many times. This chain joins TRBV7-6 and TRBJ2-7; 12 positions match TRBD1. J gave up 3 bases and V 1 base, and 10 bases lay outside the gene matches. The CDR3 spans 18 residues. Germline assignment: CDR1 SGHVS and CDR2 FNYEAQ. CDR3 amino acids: CASSLGRTGTGGIYEQYF. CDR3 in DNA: TGTGCCAGCAGCTTAGGTCGCACCGGGACAGGGGGCATCTACGAGCAGTACTTC.

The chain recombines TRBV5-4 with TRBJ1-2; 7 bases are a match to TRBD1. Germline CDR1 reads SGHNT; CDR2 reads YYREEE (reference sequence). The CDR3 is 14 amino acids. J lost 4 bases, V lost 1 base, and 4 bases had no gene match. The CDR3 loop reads CASSLSGQAYGYTF. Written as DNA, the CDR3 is TGTGCCAGCAGCTTGTCCGGACAGGCCTATGGCTACACCTTC. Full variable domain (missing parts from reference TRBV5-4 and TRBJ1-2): ETGVTQSPTHLIKTRGQQVTLRCSSQSGHNTVSWYQQALGQGPQFIFQYYREEENGRGNFPPRFSGLQFPNYSSELNVNALELDDSALYLCASSLSGQAYGYTFGSGTRLTVV.

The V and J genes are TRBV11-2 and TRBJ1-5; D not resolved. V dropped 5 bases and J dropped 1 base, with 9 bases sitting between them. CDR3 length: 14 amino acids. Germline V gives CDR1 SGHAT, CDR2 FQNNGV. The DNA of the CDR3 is TGTGCCAGCAGCCTCGGACTGAGCAATCAGCCCCAGCATTTT. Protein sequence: CASSLGLSNQPQHF.

The CDR3 region has the DNA TGTGCCAGCAGCTCACGGACAGGGTACGACTACGAGCAGTACTTC. Its translation: CASSSRTGYDYEQYF. V gene TRBV13 combines with J gene TRBJ2-7; 8 nucleotides match TRBD1. Looked up from germline, CDR1 is PRHDT and CDR2 is FYEKMQ (reference sequence). The CDR3 has 15 residues. J gave up 3 bases and V 4 bases, and 8 bases lay outside the gene matches. Combining the CDR3 with reference TRBV13 and TRBJ2-7 gives the whole variable domain AAGVIQSPRHLIKEKRETATLKCYPIPRHDTVYWYQQGPGQDPQFLISFYEKMQSDKGSIPDRFSAQQFSDYHSELNMSSLELGDSALYFCASSSRTGYDYEQYFGPGTRLTVT.

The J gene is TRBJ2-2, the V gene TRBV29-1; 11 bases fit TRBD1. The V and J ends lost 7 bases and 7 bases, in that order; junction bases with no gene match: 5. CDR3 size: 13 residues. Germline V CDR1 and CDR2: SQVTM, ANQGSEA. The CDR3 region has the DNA TGCAGCGGCCGGACAGGGGGCCACGGGGAGCTGTTTTTT. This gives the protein CSGRTGGHGELFF.